This entry features one TCR beta chain sequence. Its cognate antigen is unknown. It was RNA transcripts that yielded the amplified TCR beta CDR3 regions. Carried out on the TCR CDR3, a first-round RT-PCR used the HTBI primer set. From the multiplex PCR reads, TCRdb called clonotypes with MiXCR, one entry per CDR3 protein. The table records about 770,000 distinct CDR3 sequences, 18% of them present only once. The CDR3 contains 14 residues. The germline gives CDR1 MGHRA, CDR2 YSYEKL. Between the trimmed V and J ends, which lost 4 bases and 6 bases, there was a span of 15 bases. The data belong to a study of T cells in Graves' hyperthyroidism and ophthalmopathy. Study-level results: Before onset, by a median of around six months, the model predicted ophthalmopathy. Ophthalmopathy could be told apart from stable hyperthyroidism with a 13 V-J model.

Patients aged 18 to 65 had newly diagnosed hyperthyroidism lasting under 2 months. Fresh peripheral blood, more than 8 ml of it, supplied the PBMCs. This TCR was sampled from a woman aged 45-60 years with Graves' hyperthyroidism that later progressed to Graves' ophthalmopathy. The specimen was blood. The V call is TRBV4-1, the J call TRBJ1-1, with D tentatively TRBD1 (5 bases). The DNA for the CDR3 is TGCGCCAGCAGCCCCGGGACCGCGGGCGCTGAAGCTTTCTTT. Protein: CASSPGTAGAEAFF.